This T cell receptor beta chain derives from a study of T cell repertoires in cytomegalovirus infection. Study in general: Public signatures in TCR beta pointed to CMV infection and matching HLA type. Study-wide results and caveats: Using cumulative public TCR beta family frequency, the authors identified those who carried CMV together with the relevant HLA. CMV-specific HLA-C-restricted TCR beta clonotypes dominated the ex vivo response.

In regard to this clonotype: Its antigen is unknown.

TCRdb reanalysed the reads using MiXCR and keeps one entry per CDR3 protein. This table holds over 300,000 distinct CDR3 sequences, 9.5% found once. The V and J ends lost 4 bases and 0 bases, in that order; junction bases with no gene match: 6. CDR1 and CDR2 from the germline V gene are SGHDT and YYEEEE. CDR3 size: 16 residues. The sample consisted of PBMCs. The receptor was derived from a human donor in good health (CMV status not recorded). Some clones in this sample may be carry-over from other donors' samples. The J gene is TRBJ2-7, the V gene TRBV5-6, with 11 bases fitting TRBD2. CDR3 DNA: TGTGCCAGCAGCACCTATAGCGGGAGGGACTCCTACGAGCAGTACTTC. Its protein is CASSTYSGRDSYEQYF.